The 17 T cell receptor beta chains in this list originate from one sample, sequenced in a study of cytomegalovirus exposure and HLA in healthy donors. With 60 Vbeta and 13 Jbeta primers, the PCR was carried out. Profiled with immunoSEQ multiplex PCR; TCRdb holds only in-frame clones, not every one. The table records some 130,000 clones, 80% of them present only once. Sequenced: PBMCs. All receptors derive from a man between 35 and 55 years old in good health and CMV-seronegative.

The genes are TRBV2 and TRBJ1-5; D possibly corresponds to TRBD1 (5 bases). Trimming cost V 3 bases and J 10 bases, with 16 bases left between them. CDR1 is SNHLY and CDR2 is FYNNEI in the germline V gene. The length of the CDR3 is 14 residues. The CDR3 here is CASSDRGRVIPQHF. DNA of the CDR3: TGTGCCAGCAGTGATAGGGGCAGGGTCATACCCCAGCATTTT.

On this clone itself: Other DNA sequences in this sample translate to the same CDR3. This chain links TRBV29-1 with TRBJ2-1; 7 bases are a match to TRBD2. The CDR3 covers 12 residues. J lost 4 bases, V lost 7 bases, and 4 bases had no gene match. The germline V gene encodes CDR1 SQVTM and CDR2 ANQGSEA. CDR3 DNA: TGCAGCGCGGGAGGAGCTTACAATGAGCAGTTCTTC. Residues: CSAGGAYNEQFF.

This clone showed up just a few times. The chain carries TRBV19 and TRBJ1-5; D is perhaps TRBD1 (5 bases). The CDR3 loop spans 15 amino acids. The germline V and J ends were trimmed by 1 base and 1 base, with 8 bases remaining between them. The germline V gene has CDR1 LNHDA and CDR2 SQIVND (reference sequence). The CDR3 sequence: CASSIGTRSNQPQHF. CDR3 DNA: TGTGCCAGTAGTATAGGGACAAGAAGCAATCAGCCCCAGCATTTT.

This chain joins TRBV18 and TRBJ1-1; TRBD1 matches at 8 bases. From germline, CDR1 is KGHSH and CDR2 LQKENI. This CDR3 is 14 amino acids long. V gave up 6 bases and J gave up 1 base; unmatched junction bases: 4. In nucleotides, the CDR3 is TGTGCCAGCTCCCGCACAGGGGGGAACACTGAAGCTTTCTTT. Its protein is CASSRTGGNTEAFF.

In nucleotides, the CDR3 is TGTGCCATCCAGGGGTCCGGGGCCAACGTCCTGACTTTC. It translates to CAIQGSGANVLTF. This sequence joins TRBV27 and TRBJ2-6; weak D call: TRBD1 (6 bases). The length of the CDR3 is 13 residues. In germline, CDR1 is MNHEY, CDR2 SMNVEV (reference sequence). V shed 10 bases and J shed 4 bases, with 11 bases lying between them.

This clone was counted a single time. The chain recombines TRBV5-6 with TRBJ2-7, with TRBD1 matching over 9 bases. V lost 0 bases to trimming and J lost 1 base; unmatched junction nucleotides: 2. The V gene's germline CDR1 is SGHDT and CDR2 YYEEEE. The CDR3 is made up of 15 amino acids. In DNA, the CDR3 is TGTGCCAGCAGCTTGGAAGGGACAGGGTCCTACGAGCAGTACTTC. This codes for CASSLEGTGSYEQYF.

This clone was recorded once. The chain combines TRBV19 with TRBJ1-2; weak D call: TRBD1 (5 bases). Trimming removed 10 bases at V and 4 bases at J, with 16 bases between. The CDR3 sequence is 13 residues long. The germline V gene encodes CDR1 LNHDA and CDR2 SQIVND (reference sequence). The CDR3 sequence: CATKYRGSYGYTF. The CDR3 bases are TGTGCCACCAAATATAGGGGCAGCTATGGCTACACCTTC.

The rearrangement links TRBV5-4 to TRBJ1-4; possible D gene TRBD1, 6 bases. Trimming left V 3 bases short and J 3 bases short, with 9 bases between. Germline V lookup: CDR1 SGHNT, CDR2 YYREEE (reference sequence). The CDR3 runs 14 residues. The CDR3 DNA reads as TGTGCCAGCAGCTCGGGACAATCTAATGAAAAACTGTTTTTT. Translation gives CASSSGQSNEKLFF. Filled out from reference TRBV5-4 and TRBJ1-4, the complete variable domain reads ETGVTQSPTHLIKTRGQQVTLRCSSQSGHNTVSWYQQALGQGPQFIFQYYREEENGRGNFPPRFSGLQFPNYSSELNVNALELDDSALYLCASSSGQSNEKLFFGSGTQLSVL.

Comments on this clone: The sample carries other DNA sequences with the same CDR3. V is TRBV5-1 and J is TRBJ1-1; 7 nucleotides agree with TRBD1. After removal of 0 bases from V and 2 bases from J, the junction contained 1 base not matched to a gene. CDR3 size: 14 residues. CDR1 is SGHRS and CDR2 is YFSETQ in the germline V gene. DNA for the CDR3: TGCGCCAGCAGCTTGGCAGGGGGAAACACTGAAGCTTTCTTT. Its protein is CASSLAGGNTEAFF.

Concerning this clone itself: Other DNA variants within this sample encode the same CDR3. This chain links TRBV6-5 with TRBJ1-4, with D tentatively TRBD1 (6 bases). With 2 bases removed from V and 3 bases from J, the gap between germline ends came to 10 bases. Per the germline V gene, CDR1 is MNHEY and CDR2 is SVGAGI. The CDR3 has 15 residues. As DNA, the CDR3 is TGTGCCAGCAGTTACACTACAGGGCCTAATGAAAAACTGTTTTTT. It encodes CASSYTTGPNEKLFF.

This chain joins TRBV2 and TRBJ1-1; D is undetermined. Germline V gene lookup returns CDR1 SNHLY and CDR2 FYNNEI. Deletions cut 4 bases from V and 0 bases from J, with 9 bases between. The CDR3 sequence is 14 residues long. The CDR3 loop reads CASSVTAMNTEAFF. DNA of the CDR3: TGTGCCAGCAGTGTTACAGCTATGAACACTGAAGCTTTCTTT. The entire variable domain, with the rest obtained from reference TRBV2 and TRBJ1-1, is as follows: EPEVTQTPSHQVTQMGQEVILRCVPISNHLYFYWYRQILGQKVEFLVSFYNNEISEKSEIFDDQFSVERPDGSNFTLKIRSTKLEDSAMYFCASSVTAMNTEAFFGQGTRLTVV.

This clone was seen more than once but under ten times. The rearrangement links TRBV30 to TRBJ1-5; possible D gene TRBD1, 5 bases. CDR1 is GTSNPN and CDR2 is SVGIG in the germline V gene (reference sequence). The V gene lost 1 base and the J gene lost 0 bases, with 10 bases spanning the gap. This CDR3 spans 15 amino acids. CDR3 in DNA: TGTGCCTGGAGTGGGGGGGGGAATAGCAATCAGCCCCAGCATTTT. It encodes CAWSGGGNSNQPQHF.

This clone was picked up a small number of times. This chain connects TRBV9 to TRBJ1-1, with D uncertain. CDR1 and CDR2 (germline): SGDLS, YYNGEE. Trimming stripped 0 bases from V and 2 bases from J, with 5 bases between. CDR3 length equals 13 residues. The CDR3 protein is CASSVVANTEAFF. CDR3 DNA sequence: TGTGCCAGCAGCGTAGTGGCAAACACTGAAGCTTTCTTT.

A few counts support this clone. The chain couples TRBV10-3 to TRBJ2-2, with 9 bases lining up with TRBD2. Germline V gene sequence: CDR1 ENHRY, CDR2 SYGVKD. V shed 0 bases and J 6 bases; nucleotides not matched to a gene: 8. CDR3 length: 17 residues. CDR3 bases: TGTGCCATCAGTGAGTCACTGGCGGGAGGGCCCTCCGGGGAGCTGTTTTTT. As protein: CAISESLAGGPSGELFF.

The chain combines TRBV7-3 with TRBJ2-2; weak D call: TRBD2 (6 bases). The V gene lost 3 bases and the J gene lost 6 bases, with 14 bases spanning the gap. Germline-derived CDR1 and CDR2 are SGHTA and FQGTGA. The CDR3 extends over 15 amino acids. The CDR3 nucleotides are TGTGCCAGCAGCTTGTGGGGCAGGGAGGCCGGGGAGCTGTTTTTT. Protein: CASSLWGREAGELFF. The whole variable domain, filled in from reference TRBV7-3 and TRBJ2-2, reads GAGVSQTPSNKVTEKGKYVELRCDPISGHTALYWYRQSLGQGPEFLIYFQGTGAADDSGLPNDRFFAVRPEGSVSTLKIQRTERGDSAVYLCASSLWGREAGELFFGEGSRLTVL.

This clone appeared a single time. The V call is TRBV4-1, the J call TRBJ1-5, with D unclear. The germline V gene encodes CDR1 MGHRA and CDR2 YSYEKL. This CDR3 is 13 amino acids long. Trimming cost V 1 base and J 3 bases, with 4 bases left between them. CDR3 sequence reads: CASSQGVNQPQHF. The CDR3 coding sequence is TGCGCCAGCAGCCAAGGCGTCAATCAGCCCCAGCATTTT.

This chain joins TRBV18 and TRBJ1-5, with TRBD1 matching over 8 bases. The V gene end was trimmed by 6 bases and the J gene end by 5 bases; junction bases not matched to a gene: 3. In germline, CDR1 is KGHSH, CDR2 LQKENI. The length of the CDR3 is 13 residues. The CDR3 reads CASSDRADQPQHF. CDR3 DNA sequence: TGTGCCAGCTCGGACAGGGCCGATCAGCCCCAGCATTTT.